This T cell receptor beta chain was observed in a study of blood T cell repertoires in COVID-19. Study overall: Specimens from acute and convalescent COVID-19 originated in the United States, Italy and Spain.

CDR1 and CDR2 from the germline V gene are MNHEY and SVGAGI. This CDR3 is 15 amino acids long. The V gene end was trimmed by 5 bases and the J gene end by 8 bases; junction bases not matched to a gene: 12. TCRdb's copy holds only in-frame clones and misses some; the assay was immunoSEQ multiplex PCR. Of about 100,000 clones in the sample, approximately 85% were seen once. Sequencing was done on a sample of peripheral blood. V is TRBV6-5 and J is TRBJ2-4, with TRBD1 identical over 7 bases. This receptor was identified in a man aged 55 to 69 with acute or convalescent COVID-19. The chain's CDR3 is CASSSIGGRGDIQYF. CDR3 in DNA: TGTGCCAGCAGTAGCATAGGGGGCCGAGGGGACATTCAGTACTTC.